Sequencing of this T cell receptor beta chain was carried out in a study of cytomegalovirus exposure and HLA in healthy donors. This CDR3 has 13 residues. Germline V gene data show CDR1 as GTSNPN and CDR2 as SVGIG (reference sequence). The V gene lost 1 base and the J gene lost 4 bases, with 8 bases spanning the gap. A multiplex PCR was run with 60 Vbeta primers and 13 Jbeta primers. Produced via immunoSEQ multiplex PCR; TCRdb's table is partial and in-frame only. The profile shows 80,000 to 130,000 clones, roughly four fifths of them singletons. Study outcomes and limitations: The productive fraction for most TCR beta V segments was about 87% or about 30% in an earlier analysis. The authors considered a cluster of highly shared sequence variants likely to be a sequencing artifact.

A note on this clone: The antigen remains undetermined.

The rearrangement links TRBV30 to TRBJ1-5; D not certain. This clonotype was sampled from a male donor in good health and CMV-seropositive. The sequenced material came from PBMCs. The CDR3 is CAWSAQENQPQHF. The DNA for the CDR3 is TGTGCCTGGAGTGCTCAGGAAAATCAGCCCCAGCATTTT.